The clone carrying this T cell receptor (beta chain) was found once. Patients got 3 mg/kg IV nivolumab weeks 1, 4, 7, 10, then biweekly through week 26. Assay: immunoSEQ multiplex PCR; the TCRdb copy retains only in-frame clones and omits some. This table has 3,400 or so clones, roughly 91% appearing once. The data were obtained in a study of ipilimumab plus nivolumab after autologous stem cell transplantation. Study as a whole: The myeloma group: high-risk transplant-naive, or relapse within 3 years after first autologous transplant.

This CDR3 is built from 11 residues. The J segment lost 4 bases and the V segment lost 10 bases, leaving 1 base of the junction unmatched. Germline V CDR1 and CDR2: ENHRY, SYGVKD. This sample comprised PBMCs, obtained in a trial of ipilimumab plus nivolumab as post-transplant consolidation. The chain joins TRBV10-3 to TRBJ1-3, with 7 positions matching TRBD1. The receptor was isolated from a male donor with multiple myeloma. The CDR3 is CATGQGNTIYF. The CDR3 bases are TGTGCCACGGGACAGGGAAACACCATATATTTT.